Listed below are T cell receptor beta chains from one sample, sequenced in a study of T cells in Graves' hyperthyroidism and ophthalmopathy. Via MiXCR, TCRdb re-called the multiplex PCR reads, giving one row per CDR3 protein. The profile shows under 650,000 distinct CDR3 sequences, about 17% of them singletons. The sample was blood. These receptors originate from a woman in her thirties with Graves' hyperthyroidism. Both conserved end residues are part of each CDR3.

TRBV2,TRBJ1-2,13,CALGSGGDYGYTF
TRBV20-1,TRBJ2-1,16,CSAPPQQRLADNEQFF
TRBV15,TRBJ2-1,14,CATSREDARNEQFF
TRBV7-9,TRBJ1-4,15,CASSLKTALNEKLFF
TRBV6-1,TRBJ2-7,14,CASSWTGMAYEQYF
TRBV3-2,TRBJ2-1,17,CASSQDPASGRTNEQFF
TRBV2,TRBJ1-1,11,CASTQGAEAFF
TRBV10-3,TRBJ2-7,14,CAISEGPRFYEQYF
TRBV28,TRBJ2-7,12,CASSLLDYEQYF
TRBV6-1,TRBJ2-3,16,CASSEAEAGGTDTQYF
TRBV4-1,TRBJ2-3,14,CASSRLVAADTQYF
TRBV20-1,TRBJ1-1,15,CSAFPGGRGNTEAFF
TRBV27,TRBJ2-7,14,CASSLSGRASEQYF
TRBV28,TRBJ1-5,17,CATSRDTWVYSNQPQHF
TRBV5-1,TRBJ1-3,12,CASRGVGNTIYF